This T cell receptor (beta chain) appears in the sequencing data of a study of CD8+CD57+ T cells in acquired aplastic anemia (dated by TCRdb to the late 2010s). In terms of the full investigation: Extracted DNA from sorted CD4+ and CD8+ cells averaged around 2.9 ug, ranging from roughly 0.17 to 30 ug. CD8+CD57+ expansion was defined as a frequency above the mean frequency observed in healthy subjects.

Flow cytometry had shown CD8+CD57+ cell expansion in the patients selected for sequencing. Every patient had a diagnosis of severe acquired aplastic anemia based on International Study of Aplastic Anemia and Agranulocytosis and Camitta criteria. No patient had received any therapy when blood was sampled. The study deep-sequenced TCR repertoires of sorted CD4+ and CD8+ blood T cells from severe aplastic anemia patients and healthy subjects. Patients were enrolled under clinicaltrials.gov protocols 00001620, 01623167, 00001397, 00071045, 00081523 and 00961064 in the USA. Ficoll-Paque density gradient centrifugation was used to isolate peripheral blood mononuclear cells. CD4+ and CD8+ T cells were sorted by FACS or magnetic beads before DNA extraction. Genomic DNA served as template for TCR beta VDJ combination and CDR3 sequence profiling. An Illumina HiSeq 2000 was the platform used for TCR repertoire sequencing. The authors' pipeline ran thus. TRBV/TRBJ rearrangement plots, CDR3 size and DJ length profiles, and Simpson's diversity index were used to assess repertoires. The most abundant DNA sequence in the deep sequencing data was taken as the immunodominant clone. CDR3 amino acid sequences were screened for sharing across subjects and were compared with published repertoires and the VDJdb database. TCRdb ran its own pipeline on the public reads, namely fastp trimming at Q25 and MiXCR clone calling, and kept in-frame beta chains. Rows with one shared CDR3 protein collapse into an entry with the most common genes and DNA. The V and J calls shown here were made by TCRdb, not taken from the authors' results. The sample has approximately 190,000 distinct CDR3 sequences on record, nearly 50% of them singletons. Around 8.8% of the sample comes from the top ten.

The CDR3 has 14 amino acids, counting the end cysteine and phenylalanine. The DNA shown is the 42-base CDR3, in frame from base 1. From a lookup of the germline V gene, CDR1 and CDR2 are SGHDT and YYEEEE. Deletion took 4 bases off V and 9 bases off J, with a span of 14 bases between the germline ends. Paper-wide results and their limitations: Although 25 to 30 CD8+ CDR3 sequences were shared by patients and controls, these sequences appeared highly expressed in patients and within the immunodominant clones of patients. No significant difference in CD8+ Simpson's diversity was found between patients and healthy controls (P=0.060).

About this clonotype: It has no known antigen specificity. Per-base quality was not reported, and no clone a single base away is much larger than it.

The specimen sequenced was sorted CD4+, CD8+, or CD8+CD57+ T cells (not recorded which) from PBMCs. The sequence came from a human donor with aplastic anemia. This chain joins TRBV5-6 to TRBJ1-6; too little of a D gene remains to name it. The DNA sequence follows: TGTGCCAGCAGCGGGGTAGACTTTAGTTCACCCCTCCACTTT. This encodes CASSGVDFSSPLHF.